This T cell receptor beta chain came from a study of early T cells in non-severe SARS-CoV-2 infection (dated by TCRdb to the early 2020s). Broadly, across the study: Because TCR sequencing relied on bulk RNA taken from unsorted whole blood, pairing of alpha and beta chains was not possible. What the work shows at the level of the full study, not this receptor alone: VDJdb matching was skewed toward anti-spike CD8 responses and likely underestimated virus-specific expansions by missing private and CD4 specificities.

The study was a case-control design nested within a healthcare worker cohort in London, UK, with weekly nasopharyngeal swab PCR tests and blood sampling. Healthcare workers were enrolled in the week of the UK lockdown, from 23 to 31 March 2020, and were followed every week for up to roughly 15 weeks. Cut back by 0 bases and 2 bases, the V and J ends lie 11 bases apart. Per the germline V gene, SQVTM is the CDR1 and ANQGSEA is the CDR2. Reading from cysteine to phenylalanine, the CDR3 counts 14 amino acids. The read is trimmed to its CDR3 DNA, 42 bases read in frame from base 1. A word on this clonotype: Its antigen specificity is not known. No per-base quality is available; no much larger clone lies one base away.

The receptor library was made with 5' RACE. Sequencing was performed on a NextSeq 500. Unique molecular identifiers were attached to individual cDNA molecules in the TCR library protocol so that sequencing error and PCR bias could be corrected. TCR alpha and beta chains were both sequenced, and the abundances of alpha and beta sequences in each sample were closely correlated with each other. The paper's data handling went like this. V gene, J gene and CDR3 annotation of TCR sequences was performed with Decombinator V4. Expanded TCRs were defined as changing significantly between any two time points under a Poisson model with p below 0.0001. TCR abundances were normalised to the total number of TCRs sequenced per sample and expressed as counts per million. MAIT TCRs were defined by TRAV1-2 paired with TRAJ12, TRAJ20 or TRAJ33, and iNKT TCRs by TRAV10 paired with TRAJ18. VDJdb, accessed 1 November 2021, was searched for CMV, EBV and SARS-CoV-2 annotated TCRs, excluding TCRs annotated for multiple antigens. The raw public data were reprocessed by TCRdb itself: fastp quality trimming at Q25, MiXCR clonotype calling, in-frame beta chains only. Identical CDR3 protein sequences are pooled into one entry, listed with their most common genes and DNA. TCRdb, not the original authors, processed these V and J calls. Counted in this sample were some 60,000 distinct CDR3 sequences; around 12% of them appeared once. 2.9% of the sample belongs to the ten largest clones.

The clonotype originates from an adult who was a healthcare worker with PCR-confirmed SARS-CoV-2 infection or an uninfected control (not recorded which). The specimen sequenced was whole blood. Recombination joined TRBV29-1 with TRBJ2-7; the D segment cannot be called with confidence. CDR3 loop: CSVEDAGLAYEQYF. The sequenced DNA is TGCAGCGTTGAAGATGCAGGCCTGGCCTACGAGCAGTACTTC.